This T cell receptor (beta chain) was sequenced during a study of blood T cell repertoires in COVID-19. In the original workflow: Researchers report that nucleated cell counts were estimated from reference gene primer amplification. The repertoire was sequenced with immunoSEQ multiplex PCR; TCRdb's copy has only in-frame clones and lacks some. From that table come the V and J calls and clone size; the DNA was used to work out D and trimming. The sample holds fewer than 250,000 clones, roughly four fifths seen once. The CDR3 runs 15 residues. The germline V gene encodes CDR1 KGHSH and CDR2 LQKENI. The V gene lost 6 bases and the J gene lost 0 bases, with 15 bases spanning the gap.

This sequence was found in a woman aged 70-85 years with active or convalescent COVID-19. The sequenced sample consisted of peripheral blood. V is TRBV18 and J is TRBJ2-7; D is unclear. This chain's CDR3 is CASSEVRSSSYEQYF. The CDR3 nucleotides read TGTGCCAGCTCCGAGGTCCGCTCTAGCTCCTACGAGCAGTACTTC.